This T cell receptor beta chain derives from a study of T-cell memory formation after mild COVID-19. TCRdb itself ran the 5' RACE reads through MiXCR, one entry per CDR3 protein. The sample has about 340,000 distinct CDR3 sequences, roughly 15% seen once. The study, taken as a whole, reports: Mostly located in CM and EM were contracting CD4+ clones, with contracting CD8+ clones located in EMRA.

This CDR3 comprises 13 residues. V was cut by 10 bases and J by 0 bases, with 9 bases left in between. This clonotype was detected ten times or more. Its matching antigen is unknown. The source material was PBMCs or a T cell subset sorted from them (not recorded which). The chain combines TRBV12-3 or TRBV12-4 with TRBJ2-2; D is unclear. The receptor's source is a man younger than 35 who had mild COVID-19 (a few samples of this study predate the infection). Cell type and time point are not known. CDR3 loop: CANQDSNTGELFF. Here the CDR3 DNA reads TGTGCCAACCAAGACTCGAACACCGGGGAGCTGTTTTTT.